Below, 10 T cell receptor beta chains from the same sample are listed, as sequenced in a study of cytomegalovirus exposure and HLA in healthy donors. Sequenced by immunoSEQ multiplex PCR; TCRdb stores in-frame clones only, minus some. The table records approximately 88,000 clones, around 96% of them present only once. The sample comprised PBMCs. Receptor source: a woman under 30 in good health and CMV-seronegative.

The chain has TRBV6-1 and TRBJ1-1; tentatively, D is TRBD1 (5 bases). CDR3 length equals 15 residues. From germline, CDR1 is MNHNS and CDR2 SASEGT. V was shortened by 6 bases and J by 5 bases, with 19 bases between the two germline ends. The CDR3 DNA sequence: TGTGCCAGCAGAGTAGGACACGATGTAAGAACTGAAGCTTTCTTT. Its translation: CASRVGHDVRTEAFF.

The V and J genes are TRBV5-1 and TRBJ2-1; 14 bases match TRBD2. This CDR3 region has 19 residues. In germline, CDR1 is SGHRS, CDR2 YFSETQ. V shed 0 bases and J 2 bases; nucleotides not matched to a gene: 7. The CDR3 DNA is TGCGCCAGCAGCTTGGCCCCCGGGACTAGCGGGAGAGCCTACAATGAGCAGTTCTTC. Translated, it gives CASSLAPGTSGRAYNEQFF.

This clone appeared once. The gene calls are TRBV5-4 and TRBJ1-6, with TRBD1 matching 12 bases. J lost 9 bases, V lost 0 bases, and 16 bases had no gene match. Germline V lookup: CDR1 SGHNT, CDR2 YYREEE (reference sequence). The CDR3 covers 20 residues. The CDR3 region has the DNA TGTGCCAGCAGCTTGGTGTATGGGACAGGGGGCTTTGGGGTAGGTTCACCCCTCCACTTT. It translates to CASSLVYGTGGFGVGSPLHF.

The count of this clone is one. The genes are TRBV28 and TRBJ1-2; possibly TRBD1 for D (6 bases). CDR3 length equals 14 residues. Trimming took off 6 bases at V and 8 bases at J, with 19 bases between the two ends. The germline V gene has CDR1 MDHEN and CDR2 SYDVKM. The CDR3 loop is CASSPMDRMPGYTF. DNA of the CDR3: TGTGCCAGCAGCCCCATGGACAGAATGCCCGGCTACACCTTC.

The rearrangement uses TRBV5-1 and TRBJ2-1, with D possibly being TRBD2 (6 bases). Germline V gives CDR1 SGHRS, CDR2 YFSETQ. V lost 0 bases and J lost 2, with 12 bases in between. The CDR3 length is 16 residues. CDR3 in DNA: TGCGCCAGCAGCTTGGGCGGGAATAGAGCCTACAATGAGCAGTTCTTC. This translates into CASSLGGNRAYNEQFF. Filled out from reference TRBV5-1 and TRBJ2-1, the complete variable domain reads KAGVTQTPRYLIKTRGQQVTLSCSPISGHRSVSWYQQTPGQGLQFLFEYFSETQRNKGNFPGRFSGRQFSNSRSEMNVSTLELGDSALYLCASSLGGNRAYNEQFFGPGTRLTVL.

This chain joins TRBV6-5 and TRBJ2-7; weak D call: TRBD2 (5 bases). CDR1 MNHEY and CDR2 SVGAGI come from the germline V gene. Between the trimmed V and J ends, which lost 10 bases and 2 bases, there was a span of 15 bases. The CDR3 is made up of 13 amino acids. The CDR3 region is CATGNLNTYEQYF. The CDR3 region has the DNA TGTGCCACCGGGAACCTAAATACCTACGAGCAGTACTTC.

This chain connects TRBV6-6 to TRBJ1-5; D unclear. The CDR3 has 16 residues. Germline V gene data show CDR1 as MNHNY and CDR2 as SVGAGI (reference sequence). V shed 3 bases and J shed 2 bases, with 14 bases lying between them. This chain's CDR3 is CASSYSRPVGNQPQHF. The CDR3 DNA reads TGTGCCAGCAGTTATAGCAGACCAGTTGGCAATCAGCCCCAGCATTTT.

V is TRBV15 and J is TRBJ2-3, with 7 positions matching TRBD1. The J segment lost 4 bases and the V segment lost 5 bases, leaving 12 bases of the junction unmatched. The germline CDR1 and CDR2 sequences are LNHNV and YYDKDF (reference sequence). The length of the CDR3 is 16 residues. CDR3 protein: CATSASRGPAPDTQYF. The CDR3 nucleotides are TGTGCCACCAGCGCATCGAGGGGGCCCGCGCCAGATACGCAGTATTTT.

The chain uses TRBV28 and TRBJ1-5, with a possible D match to TRBD1 (5 bases). The CDR3 runs 14 residues. V was trimmed by 5 bases and J by 1 base, leaving 9 bases between them. Germline CDR1 is MDHEN and CDR2 is SYDVKM. CDR3 in amino acids: CASSLGHSNQPQHF. CDR3 coding DNA: TGTGCCAGCAGTCTTGGACACAGCAATCAGCCCCAGCATTTT.

V usage is TRBV10-3 and J usage is TRBJ2-1; 13 bases align to TRBD2. The length of the CDR3 is 16 residues. V shed 0 bases and J 7 bases; nucleotides not matched to a gene: 3. Germline V lookup: CDR1 ENHRY, CDR2 SYGVKD. The CDR3: CAISESGLAGKNEQFF. CDR3 sequence (DNA): TGTGCCATCAGTGAGTCGGGACTAGCGGGAAAGAATGAGCAGTTCTTC.